This entry lists 10 T cell receptor beta chains sequenced from one sample in a study of control samples from healthy donors and cancer patients. The repertoire was sequenced with immunoSEQ multiplex PCR; TCRdb's copy has only in-frame clones and lacks some. The sample carries roughly 370,000 clones, approximately 90% recorded once. Sequencing used PBMCs. Receptor source: a middle-aged man with head and neck cancer.

This chain links TRBV12-5 with TRBJ1-2; no firm D call. The CDR3 loop spans 13 amino acids. Trimming pared 5 bases from V and 11 bases from J, leaving 18 bases between. The germline V gene has CDR1 LGHNT and CDR2 FRNRAP. The CDR3, as DNA: TGTGCTAGTGGTGCCGCGGGAGGGAGATATTACACCTTC. It translates to CASGAAGGRYYTF.

The rearrangement joins TRBV20-1 to TRBJ2-1, with a tentative D call TRBD2 (5 bases). In germline, CDR1 is DFQATT, CDR2 SNEGSKA (reference sequence). The CDR3 runs 14 residues. V was pared by 3 bases and J by 9 bases, with 18 bases between. Written as DNA, the CDR3 is TGCAGTGCTAGTCTTGGCGGTCTAGGGAGTGAGCAGTTCTTC. Residues: CSASLGGLGSEQFF.

Only one count was recorded for this clone. V is TRBV2 and J is TRBJ2-1; 9 positions agree with TRBD2. CDR1 and CDR2 (germline): SNHLY, FYNNEI. With V trimmed by 7 bases and J by 3 bases, 4 bases remained unmatched. The CDR3 contains 14 residues. The CDR3 coding sequence is TGTGCCAGCAAGGCGACTAGCGGCTACAATGAGCAGTTCTTC. Translating it yields CASKATSGYNEQFF.

The chain carries TRBV5-6 and TRBJ1-4; D is ambiguous. V was pared by 5 bases and J by 3 bases, with 8 bases between. The CDR3 totals 13 residues. Looked up from germline, CDR1 is SGHDT and CDR2 is YYEEEE. CDR3 protein: CASRRGSNEKLFF. The CDR3 DNA is TGTGCCAGCAGACGGGGTTCTAATGAAAAACTGTTTTTT. The full variable domain, in which reference TRBV5-6 and TRBJ1-4 provide the parts outside the CDR3, is DAGVTQSPTHLIKTRGQQVTLRCSPKSGHDTVSWYQQALGQGPQFIFQYYEEEERQRGNFPDRFSGHQFPNYSSELNVNALLLGDSALYLCASRRGSNEKLFFGSGTQLSVL.

The chain uses TRBV12-3 or TRBV12-4 and TRBJ2-7; tentatively, D is TRBD2 (5 bases). The CDR3 is 13 amino acids. Trimming removed 7 bases from V and 2 bases from J, with 12 bases in between. CDR3 loop: CASTGETAYEQYF. The DNA of the CDR3 is TGTGCCAGCACCGGGGAGACTGCCTACGAGCAGTACTTC.

The CDR3 bases are TGTGCCAGCAGCTCCACGGCAGGGTTGGAGACCCAGTACTTC. As protein: CASSSTAGLETQYF. The V gene is TRBV11-2, the J gene TRBJ2-5; D possibly corresponds to TRBD1 (5 bases). The CDR3 runs 14 residues. V shed 4 bases and J shed 5 bases, with 14 bases lying between them. Germline lookup yields CDR1 SGHAT and CDR2 FQNNGV.

This chain links TRBV19 with TRBJ2-7, with D possibly being TRBD1 (8 bases). V was cut by 7 bases and J by 2 bases, with 18 bases left in between. Germline V gene lookup returns CDR1 LNHDA and CDR2 SQIVND (reference sequence). This CDR3 is built from 15 residues. CDR3: CASKNGGTGAYEQYF. CDR3 DNA: TGTGCCAGTAAAAACGGGGGGACAGGAGCCTACGAGCAGTACTTC. Filled out from reference TRBV19 and TRBJ2-7, the complete variable domain reads DGGITQSPKYLFRKEGQNVTLSCEQNLNHDAMYWYRQDPGQGLRLIYYSQIVNDFQKGDIAEGYSVSREKKESFPLTVTSAQKNPTAFYLCASKNGGTGAYEQYFGPGTRLTVT.

The rearrangement joins TRBV25-1 to TRBJ1-1; tentatively, D is TRBD1 (6 bases). The CDR3 has 11 residues. Trimming removed 8 bases at V and 8 bases at J, with 12 bases between. From germline, CDR1 is MGHDK and CDR2 SYGVNS. In DNA form, the CDR3 reads TGTGCCAGCGGGGGGGCAGCGGAAGCTTTCTTT. Its protein is CASGGAAEAFF.

The chain is built from TRBV12-5 and TRBJ2-7, with a tentative D call TRBD2 (5 bases). Looked up from germline, CDR1 is LGHNT and CDR2 is FRNRAP. V was pared by 1 base and J by 9 bases, with 13 bases between. The CDR3 sequence is 13 residues long. The CDR3 DNA sequence: TGTGCTAGTGGTTTGGGAGGGTCCTTTGGGCAGTACTTC. Its translation: CASGLGGSFGQYF.

The chain employs TRBV28 and TRBJ1-6; D not resolved. The V and J ends lost 2 bases and 9 bases respectively, with 11 bases between them. Germline V gives CDR1 MDHEN, CDR2 SYDVKM. This CDR3 region has 14 residues. This CDR3 is CASSLGPRSSPLHF. The CDR3 nucleotides are TGTGCCAGCAGTTTAGGTCCCCGGAGTTCACCCCTCCACTTT.